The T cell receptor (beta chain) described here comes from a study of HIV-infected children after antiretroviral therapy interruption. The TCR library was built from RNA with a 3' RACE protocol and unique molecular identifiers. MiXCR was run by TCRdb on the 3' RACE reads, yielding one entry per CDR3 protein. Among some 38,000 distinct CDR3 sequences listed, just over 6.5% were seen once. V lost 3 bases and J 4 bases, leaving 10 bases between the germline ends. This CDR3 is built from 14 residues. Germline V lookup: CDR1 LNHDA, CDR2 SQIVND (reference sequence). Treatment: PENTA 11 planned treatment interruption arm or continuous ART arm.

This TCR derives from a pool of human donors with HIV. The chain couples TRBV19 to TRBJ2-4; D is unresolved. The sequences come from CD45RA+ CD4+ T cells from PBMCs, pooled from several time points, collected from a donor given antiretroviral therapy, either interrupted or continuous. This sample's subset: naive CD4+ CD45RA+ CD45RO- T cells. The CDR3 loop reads CASSIELVKNIQYF. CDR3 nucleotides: TGTGCCAGTAGTATTGAACTCGTTAAAAACATTCAGTACTTC.